This T cell receptor (beta chain) was captured in a study of HIV-infected children after antiretroviral therapy interruption. Background on the study: Most children had recorded EBV and CMV exposure. Interruption-arm sampling covered weeks 0, 12, interruption end (24 or 48), and about 3 years post-study. Regarding the study as a whole: Naive CD4+ CDR3 sharing between time points fell after interruption began.

RNA-based 3' RACE libraries used unique molecular identifiers. TCRdb reprocessed the 3' RACE reads via MiXCR and lists one record per CDR3 protein. The table has about 86,000 distinct CDR3 sequences, around 6.9% seen once. CDR1 is SGHRS, CDR2 YFSETQ, per germline. The CDR3 is made up of 16 amino acids. This clonotype occurred many times. Its target is unknown. Germline and junction disagree at one end, which may indicate a read error. The treatment: PENTA 11 planned treatment interruption arm or continuous ART arm. The sample consisted of CD45RA+ CD4+ T cells from PBMCs, pooled from several time points, taken from a donor given antiretroviral therapy, either interrupted or continuous. Subset given: naive CD4+ CD45RA+ CD45RO- T cells. The chain links TRBV5-1 to TRBJ1-2; possibly TRBD1 for D (6 bases). This clonotype was sampled from a pool of human donors with HIV. The CDR3 reads CASSLGAHSANYGYTF. The CDR3 bases are TGCGCCAGCAGTTTGGGGGCTCACTCAGCTAACTATGGCTACACCTTC.